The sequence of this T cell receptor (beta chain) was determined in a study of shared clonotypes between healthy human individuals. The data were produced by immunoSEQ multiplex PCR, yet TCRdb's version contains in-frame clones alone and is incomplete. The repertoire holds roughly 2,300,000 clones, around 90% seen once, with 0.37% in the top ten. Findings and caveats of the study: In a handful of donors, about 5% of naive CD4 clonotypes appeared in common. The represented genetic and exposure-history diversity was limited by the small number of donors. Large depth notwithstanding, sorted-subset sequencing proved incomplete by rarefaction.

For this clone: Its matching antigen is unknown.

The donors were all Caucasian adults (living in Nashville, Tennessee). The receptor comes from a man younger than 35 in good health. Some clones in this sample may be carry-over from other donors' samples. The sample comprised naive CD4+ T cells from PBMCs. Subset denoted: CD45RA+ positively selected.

As DNA, the CDR3 is TGTGCCAGCAGAACCCGGACAGGGGGGCCTTACAATGAGCAGTTCTTC. Translating it yields CASRTRTGGPYNEQFF. V is TRBV6-6 and J is TRBJ2-1, with 10 bases fitting TRBD1. The CDR3 loop spans 16 amino acids. Trimming took 6 bases from V and 4 from J; bases not matched to a gene: 9. Germline assignment: CDR1 MNHNY and CDR2 SVGAGI (reference sequence).